This is a list of T cell receptor beta chains from one sample in a study of blood T cell repertoires in COVID-19. The assay was immunoSEQ multiplex PCR, and TCRdb's table has in-frame clones only and misses some. The sample lists more than 200,000 clones, over 75% occurring once. The specimen sequenced was peripheral blood. Every receptor here comes from an older man with acute or convalescent COVID-19. Both conserved end residues are part of each CDR3.

v_gene: TRBV7-6
j_gene: TRBJ2-2
CDR3aa: CASSFFSDTGAGELFF

v_gene: TRBV7-2
j_gene: TRBJ2-7
CDR3aa: CASSFSPGAIEQYF

v_gene: TRBV6-2/TRBV6-3
j_gene: TRBJ1-3
CDR3aa: CASSYGRGSGNTIYF

v_gene: TRBV6-5
j_gene: TRBJ1-6
CDR3aa: CASSNGQGGYSPLHF

v_gene: TRBV5-6
j_gene: TRBJ2-1
CDR3aa: CASRSGQGNEQFF

v_gene: TRBV24-1
j_gene: TRBJ2-5
CDR3aa: CATSDPLTSAETQYF

v_gene: TRBV28
j_gene: TRBJ2-2
CDR3aa: CASSLYFWTGSTGELFF

v_gene: TRBV7-2
j_gene: TRBJ2-1
CDR3aa: CASSPLAGGRNEQFF

v_gene: TRBV19
j_gene: TRBJ1-4
CDR3aa: CASAKREKLFF

v_gene: TRBV7-9
j_gene: TRBJ2-5
CDR3aa: CASSLLGLAGGETQYF

v_gene: TRBV5-1
j_gene: TRBJ2-7
CDR3aa: CASSVAGPPYEQYF

v_gene: TRBV7-2
j_gene: TRBJ1-3
CDR3aa: CASSFQDSGTASSGNTIYF

v_gene: TRBV19
j_gene: TRBJ1-5
CDR3aa: CASSITWEPTANQPQHF

v_gene: TRBV27
j_gene: TRBJ1-3
CDR3aa: CASSSGVGNTIYF

v_gene: TRBV7-9
j_gene: TRBJ2-3
CDR3aa: CASSTRTSGIEDTQYF

v_gene: TRBV2
j_gene: TRBJ2-1
CDR3aa: CASSEARVNEQFF

v_gene: TRBV5-1
j_gene: TRBJ1-1
CDR3aa: CASSLAHINTEAFF

v_gene: TRBV9
j_gene: TRBJ1-1
CDR3aa: CASKPTGLGSTMNTEAFF

v_gene: TRBV21-1
j_gene: TRBJ2-6
CDR3aa: CASSKTRGVSGANVLTF

v_gene: TRBV7-3
j_gene: TRBJ2-3
CDR3aa: CASSLKGQGIGVDTQYF

v_gene: TRBV9
j_gene: TRBJ2-3
CDR3aa: CASSVNGIGTDTQYF

v_gene: TRBV28
j_gene: TRBJ2-7
CDR3aa: CASSPPGGRLIEQYF

v_gene: TRBV10-3
j_gene: TRBJ1-2
CDR3aa: CAIRRDIGNYGYTF

v_gene: TRBV27
j_gene: TRBJ2-5
CDR3aa: CASSLFRGETQYF

v_gene: TRBV9
j_gene: TRBJ2-4
CDR3aa: CASRQGGGGKNIQYF

v_gene: TRBV6-1
j_gene: TRBJ1-4
CDR3aa: CASSGHSGATNEKLFF

v_gene: TRBV13
j_gene: TRBJ1-1
CDR3aa: CASSSPDRASGEAFF

v_gene: TRBV27
j_gene: TRBJ2-7
CDR3aa: CASSLDTGGARYEQYF

v_gene: TRBV10-3
j_gene: TRBJ1-5
CDR3aa: CAISDGGSNQPQHF

v_gene: TRBV9
j_gene: TRBJ2-5
CDR3aa: CASSPPLYNQETQYF

v_gene: TRBV27
j_gene: TRBJ2-2
CDR3aa: CANGLKFHANTGELFF

v_gene: TRBV9
j_gene: TRBJ2-1
CDR3aa: CASTPGFSYNEQFF

v_gene: TRBV7-3
j_gene: TRBJ2-1
CDR3aa: CASSVLTSGNNEQFF

v_gene: TRBV19
j_gene: TRBJ1-2
CDR3aa: CASSGQGGNYGYTF

v_gene: TRBV2
j_gene: TRBJ2-4
CDR3aa: CASSGQGAKNIQYF

v_gene: TRBV24-1
j_gene: TRBJ2-1
CDR3aa: CATSDMVATSQGTYNEQFF

v_gene: TRBV2
j_gene: TRBJ2-2
CDR3aa: CASSELAGVIGELFF

v_gene: TRBV16
j_gene: TRBJ1-5
CDR3aa: CASSRTGNQPQHF

v_gene: TRBV11-2
j_gene: TRBJ1-1
CDR3aa: CASSLWETEAFF

v_gene: TRBV3-1/TRBV3-2
j_gene: TRBJ2-1
CDR3aa: CASSPTANSYNEQFF

v_gene: TRBV29-1
j_gene: TRBJ1-1
CDR3aa: CSVVAGGNTEAFF

v_gene: TRBV28
j_gene: TRBJ1-5
CDR3aa: CASRLGGTGNQPQHF

v_gene: TRBV28
j_gene: TRBJ2-5
CDR3aa: CASSQKGLAGDKTQYF

v_gene: TRBV19
j_gene: TRBJ1-2
CDR3aa: CAIADPGGTGYGYTF

v_gene: TRBV30
j_gene: TRBJ1-2
CDR3aa: CAWSVGGYGYTF

v_gene: TRBV5-4
j_gene: TRBJ1-1
CDR3aa: CASSLTGGGTEAFF

v_gene: TRBV29-1
j_gene: TRBJ2-5
CDR3aa: CSVDSRLAGGETQYF

v_gene: TRBV28
j_gene: TRBJ1-2
CDR3aa: CASSAGTEIYYGYTF

v_gene: TRBV25-1
j_gene: TRBJ1-2
CDR3aa: CASRRGYGYTF

v_gene: TRBV11-2
j_gene: TRBJ2-5
CDR3aa: CASRGWGTSRQETQYF

v_gene: TRBV6-5
j_gene: TRBJ2-1
CDR3aa: CASRPGLAYNEQFF

v_gene: TRBV7-2
j_gene: TRBJ1-4
CDR3aa: CASSRPNGEKLFF

v_gene: TRBV5-1
j_gene: TRBJ2-7
CDR3aa: CASSPYGGGIPKLSYEQYF

v_gene: TRBV6-5
j_gene: TRBJ2-7
CDR3aa: CASRGQSYEQYF

v_gene: TRBV6-6
j_gene: TRBJ2-7
CDR3aa: CASSYTDRGYEQYF

v_gene: TRBV7-9
j_gene: TRBJ1-2
CDR3aa: CASSTGTVSFYGYTF

v_gene: TRBV27
j_gene: TRBJ1-6
CDR3aa: CASHPAGTAHSPLHF

v_gene: TRBV6-4
j_gene: TRBJ2-3
CDR3aa: CASSVLGGVSDTQYF

v_gene: TRBV7-2
j_gene: TRBJ1-6
CDR3aa: CASSLAGGGNSPLHF

v_gene: TRBV19
j_gene: TRBJ2-7
CDR3aa: CASKGTDSETYEQYF